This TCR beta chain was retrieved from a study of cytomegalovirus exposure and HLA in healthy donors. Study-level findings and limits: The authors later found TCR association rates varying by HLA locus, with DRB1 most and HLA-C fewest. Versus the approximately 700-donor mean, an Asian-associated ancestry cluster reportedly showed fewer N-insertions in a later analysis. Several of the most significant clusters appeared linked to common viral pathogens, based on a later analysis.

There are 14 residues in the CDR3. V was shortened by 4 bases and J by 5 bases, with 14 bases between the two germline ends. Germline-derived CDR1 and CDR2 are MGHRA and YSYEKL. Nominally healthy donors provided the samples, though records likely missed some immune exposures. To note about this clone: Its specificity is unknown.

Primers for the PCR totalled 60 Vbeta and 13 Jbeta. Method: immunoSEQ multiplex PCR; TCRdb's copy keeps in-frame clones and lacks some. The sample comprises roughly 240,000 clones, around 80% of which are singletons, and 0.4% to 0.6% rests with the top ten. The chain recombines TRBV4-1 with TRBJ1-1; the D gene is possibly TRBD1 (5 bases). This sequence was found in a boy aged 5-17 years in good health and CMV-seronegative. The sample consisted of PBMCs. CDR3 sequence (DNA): TGCGCCAGCAGCCGGACCGGGGGGAGGACTGAAGCTTTCTTT. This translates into CASSRTGGRTEAFF.